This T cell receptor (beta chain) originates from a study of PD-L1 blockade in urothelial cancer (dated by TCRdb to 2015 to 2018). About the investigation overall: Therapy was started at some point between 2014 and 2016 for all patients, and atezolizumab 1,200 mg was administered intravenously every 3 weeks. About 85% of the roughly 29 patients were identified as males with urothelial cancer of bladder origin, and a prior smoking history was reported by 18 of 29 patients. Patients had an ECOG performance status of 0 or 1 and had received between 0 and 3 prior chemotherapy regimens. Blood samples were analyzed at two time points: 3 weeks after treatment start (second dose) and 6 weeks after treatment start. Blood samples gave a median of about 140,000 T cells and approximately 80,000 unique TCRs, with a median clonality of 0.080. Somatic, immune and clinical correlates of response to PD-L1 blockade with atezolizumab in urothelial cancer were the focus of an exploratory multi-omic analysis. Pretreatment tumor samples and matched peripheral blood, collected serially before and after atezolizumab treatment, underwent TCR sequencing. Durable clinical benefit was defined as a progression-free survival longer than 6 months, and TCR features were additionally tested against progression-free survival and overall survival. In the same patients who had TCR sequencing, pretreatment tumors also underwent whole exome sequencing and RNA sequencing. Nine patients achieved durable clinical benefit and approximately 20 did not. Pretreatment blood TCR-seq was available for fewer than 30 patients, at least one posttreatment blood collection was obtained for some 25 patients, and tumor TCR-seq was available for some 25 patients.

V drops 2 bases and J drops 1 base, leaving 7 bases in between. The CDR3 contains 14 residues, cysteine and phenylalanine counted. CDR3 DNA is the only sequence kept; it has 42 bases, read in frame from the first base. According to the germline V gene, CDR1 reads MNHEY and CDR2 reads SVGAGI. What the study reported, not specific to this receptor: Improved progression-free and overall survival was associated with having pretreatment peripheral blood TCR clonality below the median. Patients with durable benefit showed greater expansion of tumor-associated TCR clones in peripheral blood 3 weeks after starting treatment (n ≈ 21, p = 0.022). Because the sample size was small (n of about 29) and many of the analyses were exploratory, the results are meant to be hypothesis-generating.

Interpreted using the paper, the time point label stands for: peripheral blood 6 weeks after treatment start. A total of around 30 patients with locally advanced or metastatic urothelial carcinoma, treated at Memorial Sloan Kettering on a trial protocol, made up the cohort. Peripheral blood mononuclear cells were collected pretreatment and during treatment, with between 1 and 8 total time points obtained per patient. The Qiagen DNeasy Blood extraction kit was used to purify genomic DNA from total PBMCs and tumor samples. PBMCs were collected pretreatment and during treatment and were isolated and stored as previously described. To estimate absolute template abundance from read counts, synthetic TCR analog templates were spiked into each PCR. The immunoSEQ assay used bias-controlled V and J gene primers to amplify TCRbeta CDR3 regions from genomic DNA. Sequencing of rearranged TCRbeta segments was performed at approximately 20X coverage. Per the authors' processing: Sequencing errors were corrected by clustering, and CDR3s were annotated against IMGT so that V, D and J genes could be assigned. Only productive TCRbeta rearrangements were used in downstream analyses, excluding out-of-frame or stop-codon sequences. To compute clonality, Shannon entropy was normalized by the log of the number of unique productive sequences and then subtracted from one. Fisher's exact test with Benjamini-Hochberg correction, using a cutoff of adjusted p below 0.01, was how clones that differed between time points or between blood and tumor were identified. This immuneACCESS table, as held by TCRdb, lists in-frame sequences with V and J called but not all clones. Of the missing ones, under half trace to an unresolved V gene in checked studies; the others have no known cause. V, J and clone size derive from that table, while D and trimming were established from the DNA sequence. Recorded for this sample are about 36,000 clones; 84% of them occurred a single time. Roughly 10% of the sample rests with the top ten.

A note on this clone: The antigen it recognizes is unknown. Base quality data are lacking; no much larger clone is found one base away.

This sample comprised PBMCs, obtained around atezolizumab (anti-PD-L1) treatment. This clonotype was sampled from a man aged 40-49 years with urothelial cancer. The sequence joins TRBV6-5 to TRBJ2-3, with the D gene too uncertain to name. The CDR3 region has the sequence CASSYGARTDTQYF. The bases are TGTGCCAGCAGTTACGGAGCCCGCACAGATACGCAGTATTTT.